This T cell receptor (beta chain) was identified in a study of blood T cell repertoires in COVID-19. Study summary: T cells, B-cell-depleted T cells, or PBMCs supplied cDNA or gDNA.

Germline-derived CDR1 and CDR2 are MNHNS and SASEGT. The V gene lost 0 bases and the J gene lost 4 bases, with 15 bases spanning the gap. This CDR3 contains 16 residues. In the original analysis: It was from reference gene primer amplification that nucleated cell counts were estimated. Here immunoSEQ multiplex PCR was the method, and the copy in TCRdb shows in-frame clones only, minus some. That table is the source of V, J and clone size, and D and trimming were worked out from the DNA. The sample lists a few hundred thousand clones; more than 75% were seen once. Sequenced input: peripheral blood. V is TRBV6-1 and J is TRBJ1-2; D perhaps matches TRBD1 (5 bases). The receptor was derived from a man in his forties or fifties with active or convalescent COVID-19. The CDR3 nucleotides read TGTGCCAGCAGTGAAGCGCTTCAACAGGCCAGCTATGGCTACACCTTC. Translated: CASSEALQQASYGYTF.